These 28 T cell receptor beta chains share one sample of origin, sequenced in a study of T-cell memory formation after mild COVID-19. TCRdb re-called the 5' RACE reads through MiXCR, storing one row per CDR3 protein. The sample lists about 250,000 distinct CDR3 sequences; approximately 15% were seen once. Sequencing was carried out using PBMCs or a T cell subset sorted from them (not recorded which). The origin of the receptors is an adult woman who had mild COVID-19 (a few samples of this study predate the infection). Cell type and time point are not known.

In its sample, this clonotype was seen a few times. V and J are TRBV5-6 and TRBJ1-1, with D unresolved. V lost 3 bases, J lost 4 bases, and 10 bases lay in between. Per the germline V gene, CDR1 is SGHDT and CDR2 is YYEEEE. The CDR3 has 13 residues. The CDR3: CASSSIVGTEAFF. Here the CDR3 DNA reads TGTGCCAGCAGCTCAATCGTTGGCACTGAAGCTTTCTTT.

This clonotype has a count of ten or more. The V call is TRBV12-3 or TRBV12-4, the J call TRBJ2-7; D not resolved. V lost 6 bases, J lost 3 bases, and 18 bases lay in between. CDR3 length: 15 amino acids. CDR3 in amino acids: CASSPNDAGRYEQYF. In DNA form, the CDR3 reads TGTGCCAGCAGCCCAAACGACGCCGGACGCTACGAGCAGTACTTC.

This sequence joins TRBV5-1 and TRBJ2-7, with D unclear. CDR3 length: 13 amino acids. Trimming left V 0 bases short and J 4 bases short, with 8 bases between. Looked up from germline, CDR1 is SGHRS and CDR2 is YFSETQ. The CDR3 sequence is CASSLEPKYEQYF. CDR3 nucleotides: TGCGCCAGCAGCTTGGAGCCCAAGTACGAGCAGTACTTC.

The rearrangement joins TRBV5-1 to TRBJ2-7; 9 nucleotides align to TRBD2. V shed 0 bases, J shed 3 bases, and the junction held 1 base outside the gene matches. The CDR3 is 14 amino acids. CDR1 is SGHRS, CDR2 YFSETQ, per germline. The CDR3 sequence: CASSLETSGYEQYF. CDR3 DNA sequence: TGCGCCAGCAGCTTGGAGACTAGCGGCTACGAGCAGTACTTC.

The chain recombines TRBV7-3 with TRBJ2-3, with D hard to call. The CDR3 covers 14 residues. The germline CDR1 and CDR2 sequences are SGHTA and FQGTGA. V shed 2 bases and J shed 2 bases, with 8 bases lying between them. DNA of the CDR3: TGTGCCAGCAGCTTACGGCAGCTCACAGATACGCAGTATTTT. The encoded protein is CASSLRQLTDTQYF.

This clonotype has only a few counts. J is TRBJ1-1 and V is TRBV6-6; 11 bases match TRBD1. This CDR3 is built from 13 residues. V shed 4 bases and J 11 bases; nucleotides not matched to a gene: 6. Germline V CDR1 and CDR2: MNHNY, SVGAGI (reference sequence). The CDR3, as DNA: TGTGCCAGCAGTTTTGGACAGGGGGCTATGGCTTTCTTT. Protein sequence: CASSFGQGAMAFF.

The rearrangement uses TRBV7-8 and TRBJ2-5; the D is unclear. This CDR3 is 15 amino acids long. The V and J ends lost 4 bases and 5 bases respectively, with 17 bases between them. Germline values: CDR1 SGHVS, CDR2 FQNEAQ. The CDR3 DNA is TGTGCCAGCAGCTCATGGGGATCGATAGGGGAGACCCAGTACTTC. Translating gives CASSSWGSIGETQYF. Looking up the rest from reference TRBV7-8 and TRBJ2-5 gives the full variable domain: GAGVSQSPRYKVAKRGQDVALRCDPISGHVSLFWYQQALGQGPEFLTYFQNEAQLDKSGLPSDRFFAERPEGSVSTLKIQRTQQEDSAVYLCASSSWGSIGETQYFGPGTRLLVL.

The chain couples TRBV12-3 or TRBV12-4 to TRBJ2-7, with D possibly TRBD1 on 6 matching bases. The CDR3 covers 15 residues. V dropped 0 bases and J dropped 6 bases, with 15 bases sitting between them. The CDR3: CASSLAPGTTSEQYF. CDR3 nucleotide sequence: TGTGCCAGCAGTTTAGCCCCAGGGACAACGTCCGAGCAGTACTTC.

The V call is TRBV4-2, the J call TRBJ2-1; D is uncertain. CDR1 and CDR2 (germline): LGHNA, YNFKEQ. V lost 1 base and J lost 9, with 10 bases in between. CDR3 size: 13 residues. Written as DNA, the CDR3 is TGTGCCAGCAGCCAAGTGGATCGAGGTGAGCAGTTCTTC. The encoded protein is CASSQVDRGEQFF.

This clonotype appeared a few times. The chain recombines TRBV7-3 with TRBJ2-2; possible D gene TRBD1, 6 bases. V was shortened by 2 bases and J by 7 bases, with 8 bases between the two germline ends. Germline V lookup: CDR1 SGHTA, CDR2 FQGTGA. The CDR3 covers 13 residues. The CDR3 DNA is TGTGCCAGCAGCTTACAGGGGTACGGGGAGCTGTTTTTT. Translating gives CASSLQGYGELFF.

This chain joins TRBV20-1 and TRBJ1-2, with 7 bases aligning to TRBD1. Trimming removed 1 base from V and 6 bases from J; junction bases left unmatched: 2. The CDR3 sequence is 12 residues long. Germline V gene data show CDR1 as DFQATT and CDR2 as SNEGSKA (reference sequence). The CDR3 loop reads CSARGDRDGYTF. CDR3 in DNA: TGCAGTGCTAGAGGAGACAGGGATGGCTACACCTTC.

The rearrangement links TRBV20-1 to TRBJ2-1, with D perhaps matching TRBD2 (5 bases). This CDR3 is built from 14 residues. Germline loops: CDR1 DFQATT, CDR2 SNEGSKA (reference sequence). Trimming pared 6 bases from V and 7 bases from J, leaving 19 bases between. The CDR3 sequence is CSAARSGPKNEQFF. CDR3 DNA: TGCAGTGCCGCGAGGAGCGGCCCCAAAAATGAGCAGTTCTTC.

This clonotype was detected a few times. The CDR3 loop reads CASSETFNRGETQYF. The CDR3 region has the DNA TGTGCCAGCTCAGAGACCTTTAACAGGGGAGAGACCCAGTACTTC. V is TRBV18 and J is TRBJ2-5; 7 positions match TRBD1. The CDR3 length is 15 residues. V gave up 5 bases and J gave up 4 bases; unmatched junction bases: 10. Germline-derived CDR1 and CDR2 are KGHSH and LQKENI.

The chain uses TRBV15 and TRBJ2-7; 8 bases agree with TRBD1. V shed 1 base and J 3 bases; nucleotides not matched to a gene: 5. The CDR3 is made up of 15 amino acids. Germline CDR1 and CDR2: LNHNV and YYDKDF (reference sequence). The DNA of the CDR3 is TGTGCCACCAGCAGAGGCGGGACAGGTGACTACGAGCAGTACTTC. This gives the protein CATSRGGTGDYEQYF.

A few counts support this clonotype. The V gene is TRBV20-1, the J gene TRBJ2-7, with a tentative D call TRBD1 (7 bases). Germline lookup yields CDR1 DFQATT and CDR2 SNEGSKA (reference sequence). V was trimmed by 6 bases and J by 4 bases, leaving 13 bases between them. The CDR3 sequence is 12 residues long. The CDR3 nucleotides are TGCAGTGCCCCCCCAGGGGGGTACGAGCAGTACTTC. Translated: CSAPPGGYEQYF.

Points on this clonotype: Compared with germline, one end of the junction differs, possibly owing to a read error. V gene TRBV3-1 combines with J gene TRBJ1-2, with D possibly TRBD1 on 5 matching bases. CDR1 and CDR2 from the germline V gene are LGHDT and YNNKEL (reference sequence). The CDR3 length is 12 residues. The CDR3 sequence is CASSLGGVASLF. CDR3 DNA sequence: TGTGCCAGCAGCTTAGGAGGGGTGGCTTCTCTCTTC.

The chain is built from TRBV6-5 and TRBJ2-1, with D perhaps TRBD2 (6 bases). The V end lost 6 bases, the J end lost 8 bases, and 11 bases lay between the germline ends. The germline CDR1 and CDR2 sequences are MNHEY and SVGAGI. The CDR3 has 12 amino acids. The CDR3 DNA reads as TGTGCCAGCAGCGCCCCGGGGGATGAGCAGTTCTTC. Protein product: CASSAPGDEQFF.

This chain uses TRBV5-1 with TRBJ2-3; D possibly corresponds to TRBD2 (6 bases). CDR3 length: 15 residues. The V and J ends lost 3 bases and 5 bases respectively, with 16 bases between them. Germline CDR1 SGHRS, CDR2 YFSETQ. The CDR3 DNA sequence: TGCGCCAGCAGCTCCCGTGGAGGGTCGATAGATACGCAGTATTTT. Amino acid sequence: CASSSRGGSIDTQYF.

The rearrangement links TRBV29-1 to TRBJ2-2; D uncertain. Trimming pared 3 bases from V and 4 bases from J, leaving 6 bases between. Germline V gives CDR1 SQVTM, CDR2 ANQGSEA. The length of the CDR3 is 12 residues. The CDR3 DNA reads as TGCAGCGTTGACTCTTTCACCGGGGAGCTGTTTTTT. Its protein product is CSVDSFTGELFF.

This clonotype was seen only a few times. This rearrangement joins TRBV29-1 to TRBJ2-1; D is perhaps TRBD1 (7 bases). Trimming removed 2 bases from V and 0 bases from J, with 20 bases in between. The CDR3 length is 18 residues. Germline V CDR1 and CDR2: SQVTM, ANQGSEA. For the CDR3, the DNA is TGCAGCGTTGAATCCCCAGGGGGGCAGGGGAGCTCCTACAATGAGCAGTTCTTC. Its translation: CSVESPGGQGSSYNEQFF.

V and J are TRBV7-3 and TRBJ1-1, with D possibly matching TRBD1 (5 bases). CDR1 and CDR2 (germline): SGHTA, FQGTGA. The CDR3 extends over 13 amino acids. V was trimmed by 5 bases and J by 0 bases, leaving 7 bases between them. The CDR3 DNA reads as TGTGCCAGCAGCGAGACAGTGAACACTGAAGCTTTCTTT. Residues: CASSETVNTEAFF.

In its sample, this clonotype was seen many times. The chain is built from TRBV4-3 and TRBJ2-7; TRBD2 matches 9 bases. The length of the CDR3 is 15 residues. CDR1 and CDR2 (germline): LGHNA, YSLEER. V shed 3 bases, J shed 2 bases, and the junction held 5 bases outside the gene matches. DNA for the CDR3: TGCGCCAGCAGCCAGGGGCTAGCGGGAACCTACGAGCAGTACTTC. Encoded protein: CASSQGLAGTYEQYF.

V is TRBV7-2 and J is TRBJ1-2; D may be TRBD1 (6 bases). The CDR3 loop spans 12 amino acids. Germline lookup yields CDR1 SGHTA and CDR2 FQGNSA. The V gene lost 1 base and the J gene lost 11 bases, with 11 bases spanning the gap. This chain's CDR3 is CASSLEEGGYTF. The CDR3 nucleotides read TGTGCCAGCAGCTTAGAGGAGGGGGGATACACCTTC.

The chain is built from TRBV4-1 and TRBJ1-1, with 7 bases that match TRBD1. CDR3 length equals 15 residues. V was pared by 3 bases and J by 7 bases, with 11 bases of the junction left unmatched. Germline CDR1 is MGHRA and CDR2 is YSYEKL. The CDR3 here is CASSHNDGQAVEAFF. DNA for the CDR3: TGCGCCAGCAGCCATAACGACGGACAGGCCGTTGAAGCTTTCTTT.

This clonotype has a handful of counts. The J gene is TRBJ2-7, the V gene TRBV6-5; 10 bases are a match to TRBD2. The CDR3 loop spans 17 amino acids. Germline-derived CDR1 and CDR2 are MNHEY and SVGAGI. V shed 2 bases and J 3 bases; nucleotides not matched to a gene: 10. The CDR3 sequence is CASSYRPSGGQYYEQYF. DNA for the CDR3: TGTGCCAGCAGTTACCGGCCTAGCGGGGGACAATACTACGAGCAGTACTTC.

The V gene is TRBV9, the J gene TRBJ2-3; possibly TRBD2 for D (6 bases). CDR1 is SGDLS and CDR2 is YYNGEE in the germline V gene. V was cut by 1 base and J by 4 bases, with 13 bases left in between. This CDR3 contains 15 residues. In DNA form, the CDR3 reads TGTGCCAGCAGCGTAAGTGCTAGCGTCGCAGATACGCAGTATTTT. It is translated as CASSVSASVADTQYF.

V and J are TRBV11-3 and TRBJ2-5; 9 bases are shared with TRBD2. The germline gives CDR1 SGHNT, CDR2 YENEEA. This CDR3 is built from 14 residues. V was pared by 6 bases and J by 2 bases, with 4 bases of the junction left unmatched. The CDR3 sequence is CASRGTSQQETQYF. In nucleotides, the CDR3 is TGTGCCAGCAGAGGGACTAGCCAACAAGAGACCCAGTACTTC. Combining the CDR3 with reference TRBV11-3 and TRBJ2-5 gives the whole variable domain EAGVVQSPRYKIIEKKQPVAFWCNPISGHNTLYWYLQNLGQGPELLIRYENEEAVDDSQLPKDRFSAERLKGVDSTLKIQPAELGDSAVYLCASRGTSQQETQYFGPGTRLLVL.

This clonotype was seen ten or more times. The genes are TRBV5-6 and TRBJ2-7; TRBD1 might be the D (5 bases). CDR1 is SGHDT, CDR2 YYEEEE, per germline. V lost 4 bases and J lost 3, with 14 bases in between. The CDR3 runs 14 residues. The CDR3 loop reads CASSARQSHYEQYF. DNA for the CDR3: TGTGCCAGCAGCGCTCGACAGTCACACTACGAGCAGTACTTC. Filled out from reference TRBV5-6 and TRBJ2-7, the complete variable domain reads DAGVTQSPTHLIKTRGQQVTLRCSPKSGHDTVSWYQQALGQGPQFIFQYYEEEERQRGNFPDRFSGHQFPNYSSELNVNALLLGDSALYLCASSARQSHYEQYFGPGTRLTVT.